Shown below are 30 T cell receptor beta chains from a single sample sequenced in a study of OX40 agonist ivuxolimab in advanced cancers. Here immunoSEQ multiplex PCR was the method, and the copy in TCRdb shows in-frame clones only, minus some. The profile shows tens of thousands of clones, around 87% of them singletons. The starting material was CD4+ or CD8+ T cells sorted from blood, obtained in a trial of the OX40 agonist ivuxolimab. These receptors were obtained from an adult with an advanced solid tumor such as melanoma, head and neck, liver or kidney cancer.

This chain connects TRBV5-1 to TRBJ2-1; TRBD2 aligns across 8 bases. V lost 0 bases to trimming and J lost 8 bases; unmatched junction nucleotides: 10. The CDR3 is made up of 16 amino acids. The germline V gene encodes CDR1 SGHRS and CDR2 YFSETQ. CDR3 in DNA: TGCGCCAGCAGCTTGGGGATTAGCGGGACTTACGATGAGCAGTTCTTC. This codes for CASSLGISGTYDEQFF.

The chain links TRBV5-1 to TRBJ2-2, with TRBD1 matching 8 bases. CDR1 and CDR2 from the germline V gene are SGHRS and YFSETQ. This CDR3 is 15 amino acids long. Germline trimming cut 2 bases from V and 6 bases from J; bases unmatched to any gene: 6. CDR3 residues: CASSFGQGRAGELFF. The CDR3 DNA reads TGCGCCAGCAGCTTTGGACAGGGCCGAGCCGGGGAGCTGTTTTTT.

This clone has a handful of counts. The chain couples TRBV5-4 to TRBJ1-1; perhaps TRBD1 as D (6 bases). This CDR3 has 14 amino acids. Trimming left V 6 bases short and J 5 bases short, with 17 bases between. Germline values: CDR1 SGHNT, CDR2 YYREEE (reference sequence). The CDR3 nucleotides are TGTGCCAGCACTATCAGGGGAGTACGGACTGAAGCTTTCTTT. This gives the protein CASTIRGVRTEAFF.

The rearrangement links TRBV13 to TRBJ2-1; tentatively, D is TRBD1 or TRBD2 (5 bases each). V shed 5 bases and J shed 3 bases, with 14 bases lying between them. The CDR3 consists of 15 residues. Germline V gene sequence: CDR1 PRHDT, CDR2 FYEKMQ (reference sequence). The CDR3 sequence is CASSATGTNYNEQFF. The CDR3 nucleotides read TGTGCCAGCAGCGCCACTGGGACGAACTACAATGAGCAGTTCTTC. Supplemented by reference TRBV13 and TRBJ2-1, the full variable domain reads AAGVIQSPRHLIKEKRETATLKCYPIPRHDTVYWYQQGPGQDPQFLISFYEKMQSDKGSIPDRFSAQQFSDYHSELNMSSLELGDSALYFCASSATGTNYNEQFFGPGTRLTVL.

The J gene is TRBJ1-1, the V gene TRBV6-1; D might be TRBD1 (5 bases). The CDR3 runs 14 residues. V shed 2 bases and J shed 1 base, with 8 bases lying between them. Germline CDR1 reads MNHNS; CDR2 reads SASEGT. CDR3 region: CASSESGGNTEAFF. CDR3 DNA: TGTGCCAGCAGTGAATCGGGGGGGAACACTGAAGCTTTCTTT.

The V call is TRBV15, the J call TRBJ2-6, with D tentatively TRBD1 (6 bases). The CDR3 is 19 residues long. V was clipped by 3 bases and J by 0 bases, with 18 bases between them. Germline values: CDR1 LNHNV, CDR2 YYDKDF (reference sequence). The CDR3 sequence: CATSRPYRVGISGANVLTF. The CDR3 coding sequence is TGTGCCACCAGCAGGCCCTACAGGGTAGGGATCTCTGGGGCCAACGTCCTGACTTTC.

This chain joins TRBV19 and TRBJ2-5, with TRBD2 matching 7 bases. The CDR3 spans 15 residues. CDR1 and CDR2 (germline): LNHDA, SQIVND (reference sequence). After removal of 5 bases from V and 5 bases from J, the junction contained 11 bases not matched to a gene. DNA of the CDR3: TGTGCCAGTAGTGAACTAGCGAACGCCGGGGAGACCCAGTACTTC. Protein sequence: CASSELANAGETQYF. Drawing the rest from reference TRBV19 and TRBJ2-5, the complete variable domain is DGGITQSPKYLFRKEGQNVTLSCEQNLNHDAMYWYRQDPGQGLRLIYYSQIVNDFQKGDIAEGYSVSREKKESFPLTVTSAQKNPTAFYLCASSELANAGETQYFGPGTRLLVL.

The chain recombines TRBV9 with TRBJ2-1, with TRBD2 as a possible D gene (5 bases). V gave up 0 bases and J gave up 6 bases, with 10 bases separating them. CDR1 is SGDLS, CDR2 YYNGEE, per germline. The CDR3 is 14 amino acids. The CDR3 here is CASSVASLFNEQFF. DNA for the CDR3: TGTGCCAGCAGCGTAGCTAGCCTATTCAATGAGCAGTTCTTC.

The rearrangement links TRBV10-2 to TRBJ2-7, with TRBD1 as a possible D gene (6 bases). Trimming shortened V by 7 bases and J by 0 bases, and 7 bases separated the two germline ends. The CDR3 consists of 12 residues. Germline-derived CDR1 and CDR2 are WSHSY and SAAADI. CDR3 DNA: TGCGCCAGCAAGGACAGCTCCTACGAGCAGTACTTC. This gives the protein CASKDSSYEQYF.

The V call is TRBV2, the J call TRBJ1-2, with D unresolved. The V and J ends lost 1 base and 6 bases respectively, with 15 bases between them. The CDR3 contains 15 residues. Germline V gives CDR1 SNHLY, CDR2 FYNNEI. CDR3 loop: CASSEVAFQRDGYTF. DNA of the CDR3: TGTGCCAGCAGTGAAGTAGCTTTTCAAAGGGATGGCTACACCTTC.

The table lists this clone with a few counts. Within the sample, other DNA sequences also encode this same CDR3. The rearrangement uses TRBV9 and TRBJ1-1, with a weak D call TRBD1 (5 bases). Per the germline V gene, CDR1 is SGDLS and CDR2 is YYNGEE. The CDR3 is 13 residues long. Trimming cost V 2 bases and J 5 bases, with 10 bases left between them. The CDR3 DNA is TGTGCCAGCAGCGTCGGGGACGGGACTGAAGCTTTCTTT. Protein sequence: CASSVGDGTEAFF.

This clone has only a few counts. This rearrangement joins TRBV7-9 to TRBJ1-5; tentative D call: TRBD1 (6 bases). The CDR3 length is 13 residues. The germline CDR1 and CDR2 sequences are SEHNR and FQNEAQ (reference sequence). Trimming removed 5 bases from V and 1 base from J, with 6 bases in between. The CDR3 bases are TGTGCCAGCAGCCAGGGGAGCAATCAGCCCCAGCATTTT. It specifies CASSQGSNQPQHF.

The genes are TRBV30 and TRBJ2-5, with D uncertain. The V gene lost 4 bases and the J gene lost 1 base, with 7 bases spanning the gap. Germline CDR1 and CDR2: GTSNPN and SVGIG (reference sequence). The CDR3 totals 12 residues. CDR3 bases: TGTGCCTGGACGGCAGGCCAAGAGACCCAGTACTTC. Protein product: CAWTAGQETQYF.

The CDR3 is CASSQDRDNEQFF. The CDR3 bases are TGTGCCAGCAGCCAAGACCGGGACAATGAGCAGTTCTTC. V and J are TRBV7-2 and TRBJ2-1, with D hard to call. The CDR3 loop spans 13 amino acids. Germline V gene data show CDR1 as SGHTA and CDR2 as FQGNSA. The V end was cut by 5 bases, the J end by 5 bases, with 10 bases between. The whole variable domain, filled in from reference TRBV7-2 and TRBJ2-1, reads GAGVSQSPSNKVTEKGKDVELRCDPISGHTALYWYRQSLGQGLEFLIYFQGNSAPDKSGLPSDRFSAERTGGSVSTLTIQRTQQEDSAVYLCASSQDRDNEQFFGPGTRLTVL.

The chain joins TRBV6-6 to TRBJ2-7, with TRBD1 as a possible D gene (6 bases). V gave up 4 bases and J gave up 6 bases, with 19 bases separating them. The CDR3 contains 15 residues. CDR1 and CDR2 (germline): MNHNY, SVGAGI (reference sequence). The CDR3 reads CASSSTGYPTLEQYF. The CDR3 DNA follows: TGTGCCAGCAGTTCTACAGGGTACCCCACCCTCGAGCAGTACTTC.

Comment on this clone: Sequence at one end of the junction differs from germline and may be a read error. CDR3 sequence reads: CASSTGTSGANVLTF. CDR3 nucleotides: TGTGCTAGCAGTACAGGGACCTCTGGGGCCAACGTCCTGACTTTC. V gene TRBV7-7 combines with J gene TRBJ2-6; TRBD1 is a possible D gene (6 bases). The CDR3 totals 15 residues. Germline values: CDR1 SSHAT, CDR2 FNYEAQ (reference sequence).

This chain uses TRBV28 with TRBJ2-3, with a weak D call TRBD1 (5 bases). Germline CDR1 is MDHEN and CDR2 is SYDVKM. Trimming pared 4 bases from V and 7 bases from J, leaving 18 bases between. CDR3 length equals 15 residues. The CDR3, as DNA: TGTGCCAGCAGTTCCTCTAGGGGCCTATCAAATACGCAGTATTTT. It yields the protein CASSSSRGLSNTQYF.

This sequence joins TRBV18 and TRBJ1-2; D ambiguous. Germline CDR1 is KGHSH and CDR2 is LQKENI. Trimming stripped 5 bases from V and 8 bases from J, with 21 bases between. This CDR3 has 15 amino acids. The CDR3 loop is CASSSVSSGTLGYTF. CDR3 bases: TGTGCCAGCTCATCCGTCTCCTCAGGTACTTTGGGCTACACCTTC.

The CDR3 DNA reads TGCGCCAGCAGCCCCAGGGGGGAGATCACTGAAGCTTTCTTT. Amino acid sequence: CASSPRGEITEAFF. The chain combines TRBV5-1 with TRBJ1-1; 7 nucleotides agree with TRBD1. CDR1 SGHRS and CDR2 YFSETQ come from the germline V gene. The V and J ends lost 4 bases and 4 bases, in that order; junction bases with no gene match: 7. The CDR3 has 14 amino acids.

The chain employs TRBV18 and TRBJ2-5, with unresolved D. CDR3 length equals 15 residues. The germline gives CDR1 KGHSH, CDR2 LQKENI. V lost 0 bases and J lost 5, with 13 bases in between. CDR3 region: CASSPPKPAGETQYF. For the CDR3, the DNA is TGTGCCAGCTCACCACCGAAACCCGCCGGGGAGACCCAGTACTTC.

This clone has a single count. The chain is built from TRBV20-1 and TRBJ1-1, with D uncertain. Germline assignment: CDR1 DFQATT and CDR2 SNEGSKA (reference sequence). CDR3 length: 11 amino acids. The ends were cut back, 6 bases at V and 5 bases at J, with 10 bases in the middle. The CDR3 reads CSAPSRTEAFF. Here the CDR3 DNA reads TGCAGTGCCCCTTCCCGAACTGAAGCTTTCTTT.

This rearrangement joins TRBV7-9 to TRBJ2-5; D is unclear. Per germline, CDR1 SEHNR and CDR2 FQNEAQ (reference sequence). The CDR3 contains 13 residues. Trimming left V 5 bases short and J 2 bases short, with 9 bases between. For the CDR3, the DNA is TGTGCCAGCAGCCCAGGACGGCAAGAGACCCAGTACTTC. Translated: CASSPGRQETQYF.

J is TRBJ2-5 and V is TRBV5-1, with 8 positions matching TRBD1. Germline V lookup: CDR1 SGHRS, CDR2 YFSETQ. CDR3 length: 14 residues. V shed 3 bases, J shed 2 bases, and the junction held 3 bases outside the gene matches. The DNA for the CDR3 is TGCGCCAGCAGCTGGAGACAGGGGCAAGAGACCCAGTACTTC. Translating it yields CASSWRQGQETQYF.

The chain couples TRBV11-3 to TRBJ1-2, with 7 bases that match TRBD1. The CDR3 contains 13 residues. From germline, CDR1 is SGHNT and CDR2 YENEEA. V was pared by 5 bases and J by 2 bases, with 2 bases of the junction left unmatched. The CDR3 nucleotides read TGTGCCAGCAGCGAACAGGGGAACTATGGCTACACCTTC. Protein product: CASSEQGNYGYTF.

This clone showed up just once. This chain links TRBV6-6 with TRBJ2-3, with D unresolved. This CDR3 has 13 amino acids. The germline V gene encodes CDR1 MNHNY and CDR2 SVGAGI (reference sequence). V was pared by 3 bases and J by 2 bases, with 6 bases between. The CDR3 region is CASSYRYTDTQYF. The CDR3 DNA reads TGTGCCAGCAGTTATCGCTACACAGATACGCAGTATTTT.

V is TRBV2 and J is TRBJ2-3, with TRBD2 identical over 15 bases. With V trimmed by 5 bases and J by 4 bases, 4 bases remained unmatched. The CDR3 is 16 residues long. The germline CDR1 and CDR2 sequences are SNHLY and FYNNEI. The CDR3 protein is CASSPRTSGRADTQYF. CDR3 nucleotides: TGTGCCAGCAGTCCCCGGACTAGCGGGAGGGCAGATACGCAGTATTTT. Full variable domain (rest looked up from reference TRBV2 and TRBJ2-3): EPEVTQTPSHQVTQMGQEVILRCVPISNHLYFYWYRQILGQKVEFLVSFYNNEISEKSEIFDDQFSVERPDGSNFTLKIRSTKLEDSAMYFCASSPRTSGRADTQYFGPGTRLTVL.

The rearrangement joins TRBV4-1 to TRBJ2-3; 16 bases map to TRBD2. The junction had 8 bases not matched to a gene; V was cut back by 6 bases and J by 5 bases. CDR3 size: 17 residues. Germline V CDR1 and CDR2: MGHRA, YSYEKL. CDR3 loop: CASRRGLAGGRLDTQYF. Here the CDR3 DNA reads TGCGCCAGCAGAAGGGGACTAGCGGGGGGGCGTTTAGATACGCAGTATTTT.

The chain carries TRBV9 and TRBJ1-3, with TRBD1 as a possible D gene (6 bases). The V end lost 0 bases, the J end lost 4 bases, and 14 bases lay between the germline ends. The CDR3 has 16 amino acids. CDR1 SGDLS and CDR2 YYNGEE come from the germline V gene. The CDR3 sequence: CASSVAGGASGNTIYF. The CDR3 region has the DNA TGTGCCAGCAGCGTAGCGGGGGGGGCATCCGGAAACACCATATATTTT.

This chain uses TRBV6-6 with TRBJ2-7, with D possibly being TRBD1 (6 bases). Trimming left V 2 bases short and J 3 bases short, with 14 bases between. Germline V lookup: CDR1 MNHNY, CDR2 SVGAGI (reference sequence). The CDR3 is made up of 15 amino acids. CDR3 sequence (DNA): TGTGCCAGCAGTTACCCACAGGGAGTCCGCTACGAGCAGTACTTC. It is translated as CASSYPQGVRYEQYF.

J is TRBJ2-5 and V is TRBV7-6; 11 bases line up with TRBD2. The CDR3 loop spans 16 amino acids. The junction had 10 bases not matched to a gene; V was cut back by 5 bases and J by 5 bases. The germline V gene has CDR1 SGHVS and CDR2 FNYEAQ. The CDR3 protein is CASSPMTSGMRETQYF. In DNA, the CDR3 is TGTGCCAGCAGCCCCATGACTAGCGGGATGAGGGAGACCCAGTACTTC.